This TCR beta chain was sequenced in a study of OX40 agonist ivuxolimab in advanced cancers. V lost 5 bases, J lost 2 bases, and 17 bases lay in between. Germline-derived CDR1 and CDR2 are MNHEY and SMNVEV (reference sequence). The CDR3 is 16 amino acids. Overall study findings and caveats: Some of the lowest clonal expansion was seen in partial responders at 0.1-3.0 mg/kg.

This clone was observed a single time. What it binds is unknown. Autoimmune disease history or systemic immunosuppression was exclusionary. Samples of blood were obtained at baseline, on cycle 4 day 1, and on cycle 7 day 1. The protocol was immunoSEQ multiplex PCR, while the TCRdb copy is restricted to in-frame clones and leaves out a portion. Here the sample spans 47,000 or so clones, around 84% being singletons. The receptor's source is an adult with an advanced solid tumor such as melanoma, head and neck, liver or kidney cancer. Here the sequenced sample was CD4+ or CD8+ T cells sorted from blood, taken in a trial of the OX40 agonist ivuxolimab. The genes are TRBV27 and TRBJ2-3; tentative D call: TRBD2 (7 bases). The DNA of the CDR3 is TGTGCCAGCAGTCTTACGGGGGGCCGCGTCACAGATACGCAGTATTTT. As protein: CASSLTGGRVTDTQYF.